This TCR beta chain was documented in a study of T cell responses to AZD1222 COVID-19 vaccine. Concerning this clone itself: Its antigen is as yet unknown.

Notes on the study in general: Among the donors, most were white British and more were female, and clonal diversity was possibly underestimated.

The repertoire was sequenced with immunoSEQ multiplex PCR; TCRdb's copy has only in-frame clones and lacks some. The sample lists fewer than 150,000 clones; 88% were seen once. The sample in question was peripheral blood, obtained 28 days after the second AZD1222 dose. The clonotype was recovered from an adult who received the AZD1222 COVID-19 vaccine.

The CDR3 sequence is CASRIIRSGDSGNQPQHF. The CDR3 bases are TGTGCCAGCAGAATAATTCGTTCCGGGGACAGTGGCAATCAGCCCCAGCATTTT. The chain has TRBV5-8 and TRBJ1-5; TRBD1 agrees at 7 bases. The V gene end was trimmed by 5 bases and the J gene end by 2 bases; junction bases not matched to a gene: 16. This CDR3 has 18 amino acids. Germline values: CDR1 SGHTS, CDR2 YDEGEE.